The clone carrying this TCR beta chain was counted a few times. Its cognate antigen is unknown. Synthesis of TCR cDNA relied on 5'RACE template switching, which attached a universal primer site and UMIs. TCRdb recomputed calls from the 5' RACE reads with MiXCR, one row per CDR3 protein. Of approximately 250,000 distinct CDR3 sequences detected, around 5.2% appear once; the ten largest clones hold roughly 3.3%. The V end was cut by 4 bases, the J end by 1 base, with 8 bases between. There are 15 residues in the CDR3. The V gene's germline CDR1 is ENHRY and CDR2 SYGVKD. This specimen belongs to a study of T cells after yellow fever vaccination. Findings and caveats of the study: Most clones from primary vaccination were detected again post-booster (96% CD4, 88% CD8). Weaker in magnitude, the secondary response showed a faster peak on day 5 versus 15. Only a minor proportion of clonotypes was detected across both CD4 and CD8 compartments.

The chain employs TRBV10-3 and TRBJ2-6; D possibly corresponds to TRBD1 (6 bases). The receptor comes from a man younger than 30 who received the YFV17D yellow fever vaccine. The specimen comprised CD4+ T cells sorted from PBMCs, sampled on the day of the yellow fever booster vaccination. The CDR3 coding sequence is TGTGCCATCAGTGGGACAGCTTCTGGGGCCAACGTCCTGACTTTC. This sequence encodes CAISGTASGANVLTF.